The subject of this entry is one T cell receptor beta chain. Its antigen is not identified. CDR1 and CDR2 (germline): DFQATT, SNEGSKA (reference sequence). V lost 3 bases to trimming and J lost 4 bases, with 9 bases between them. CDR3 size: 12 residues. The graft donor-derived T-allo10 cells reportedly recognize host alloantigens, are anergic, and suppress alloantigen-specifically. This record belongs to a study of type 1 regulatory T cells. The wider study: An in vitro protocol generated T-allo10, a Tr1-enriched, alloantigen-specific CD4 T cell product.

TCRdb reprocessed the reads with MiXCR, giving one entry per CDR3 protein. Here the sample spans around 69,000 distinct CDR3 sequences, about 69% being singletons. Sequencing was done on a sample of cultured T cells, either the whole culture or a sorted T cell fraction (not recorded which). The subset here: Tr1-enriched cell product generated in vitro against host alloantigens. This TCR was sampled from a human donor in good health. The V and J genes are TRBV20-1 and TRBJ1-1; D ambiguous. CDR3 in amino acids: CSASVGSTEAFF. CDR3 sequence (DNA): TGCAGTGCTAGTGTGGGGAGCACTGAAGCTTTCTTT.